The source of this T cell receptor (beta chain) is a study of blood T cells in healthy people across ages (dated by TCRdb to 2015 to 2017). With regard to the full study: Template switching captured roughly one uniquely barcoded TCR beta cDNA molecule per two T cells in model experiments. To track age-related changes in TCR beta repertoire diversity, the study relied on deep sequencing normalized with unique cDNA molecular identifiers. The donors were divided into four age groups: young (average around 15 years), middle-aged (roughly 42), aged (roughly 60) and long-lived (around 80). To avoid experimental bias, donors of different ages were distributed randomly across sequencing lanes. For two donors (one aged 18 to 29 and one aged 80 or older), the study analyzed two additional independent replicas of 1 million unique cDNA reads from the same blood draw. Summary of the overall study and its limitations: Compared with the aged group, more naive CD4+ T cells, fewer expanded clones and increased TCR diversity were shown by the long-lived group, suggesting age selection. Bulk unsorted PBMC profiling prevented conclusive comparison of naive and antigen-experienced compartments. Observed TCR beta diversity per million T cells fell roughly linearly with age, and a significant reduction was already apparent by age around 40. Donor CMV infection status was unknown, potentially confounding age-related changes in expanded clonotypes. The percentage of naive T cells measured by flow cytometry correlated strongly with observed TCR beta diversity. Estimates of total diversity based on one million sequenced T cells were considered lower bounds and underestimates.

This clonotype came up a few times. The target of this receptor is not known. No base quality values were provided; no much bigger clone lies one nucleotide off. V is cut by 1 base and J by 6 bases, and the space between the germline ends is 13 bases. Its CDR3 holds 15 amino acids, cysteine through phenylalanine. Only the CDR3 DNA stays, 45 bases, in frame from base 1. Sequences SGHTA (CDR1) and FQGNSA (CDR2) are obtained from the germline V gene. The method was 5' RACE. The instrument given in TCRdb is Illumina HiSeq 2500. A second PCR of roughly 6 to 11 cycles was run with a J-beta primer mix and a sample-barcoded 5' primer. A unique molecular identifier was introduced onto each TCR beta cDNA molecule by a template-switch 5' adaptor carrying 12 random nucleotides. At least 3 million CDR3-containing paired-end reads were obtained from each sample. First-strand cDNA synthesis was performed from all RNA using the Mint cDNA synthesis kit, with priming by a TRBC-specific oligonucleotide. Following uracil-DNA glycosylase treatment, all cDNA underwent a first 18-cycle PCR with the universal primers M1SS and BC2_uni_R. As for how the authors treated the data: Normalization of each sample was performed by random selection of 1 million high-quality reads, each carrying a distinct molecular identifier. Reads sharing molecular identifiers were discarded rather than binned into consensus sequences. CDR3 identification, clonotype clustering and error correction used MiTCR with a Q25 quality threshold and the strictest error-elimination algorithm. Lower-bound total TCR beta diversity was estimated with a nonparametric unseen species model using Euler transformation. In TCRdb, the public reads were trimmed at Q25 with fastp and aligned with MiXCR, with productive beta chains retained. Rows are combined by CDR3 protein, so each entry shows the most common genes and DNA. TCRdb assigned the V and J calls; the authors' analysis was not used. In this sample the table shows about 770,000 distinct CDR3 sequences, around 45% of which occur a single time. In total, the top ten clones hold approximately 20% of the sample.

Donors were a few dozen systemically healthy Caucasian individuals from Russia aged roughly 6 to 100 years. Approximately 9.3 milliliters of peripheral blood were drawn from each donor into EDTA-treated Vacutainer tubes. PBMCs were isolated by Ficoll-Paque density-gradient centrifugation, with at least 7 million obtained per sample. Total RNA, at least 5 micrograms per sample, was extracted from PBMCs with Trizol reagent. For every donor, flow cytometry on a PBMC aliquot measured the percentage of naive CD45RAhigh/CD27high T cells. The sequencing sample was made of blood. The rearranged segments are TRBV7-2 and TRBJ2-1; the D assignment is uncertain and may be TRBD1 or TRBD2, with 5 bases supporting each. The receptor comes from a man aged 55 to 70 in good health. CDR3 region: CASSLGGTRPNEQFF. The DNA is TGTGCCAGCAGCTTAGGAGGGACCCGGCCCAATGAGCAGTTCTTC. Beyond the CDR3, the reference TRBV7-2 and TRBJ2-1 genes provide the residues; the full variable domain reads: GAGVSQSPSNKVTEKGKDVELRCDPISGHTALYWYRQSLGQGLEFLIYFQGNSAPDKSGLPSDRFSAERTGGSVSTLTIQRTQQEDSAVYLCASSLGGTRPNEQFFGPGTRLTVL.